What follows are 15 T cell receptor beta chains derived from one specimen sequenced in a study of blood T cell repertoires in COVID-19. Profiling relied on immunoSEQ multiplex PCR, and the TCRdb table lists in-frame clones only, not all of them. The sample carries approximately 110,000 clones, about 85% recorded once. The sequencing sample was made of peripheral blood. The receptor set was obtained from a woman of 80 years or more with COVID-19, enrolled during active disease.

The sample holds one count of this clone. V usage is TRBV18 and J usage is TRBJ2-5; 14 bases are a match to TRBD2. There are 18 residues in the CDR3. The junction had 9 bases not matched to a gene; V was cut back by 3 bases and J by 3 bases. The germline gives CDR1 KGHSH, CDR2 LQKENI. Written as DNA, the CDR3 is TGTGCCAGCTCACCCCTAACAGGGACTAGCGGGAGTAAAGAGACCCAGTACTTC. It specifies CASSPLTGTSGSKETQYF. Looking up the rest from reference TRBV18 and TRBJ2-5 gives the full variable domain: NAGVMQNPRHLVRRRGQEARLRCSPMKGHSHVYWYRQLPEEGLKFMVYLQKENIIDESGMPKERFSAEFPKEGPSILRIQQVVRGDSAAYFCASSPLTGTSGSKETQYFGPGTRLLVL.

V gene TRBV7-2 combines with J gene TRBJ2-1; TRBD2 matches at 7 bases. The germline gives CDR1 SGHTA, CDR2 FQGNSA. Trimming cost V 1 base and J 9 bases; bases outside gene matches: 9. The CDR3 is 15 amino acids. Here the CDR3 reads CASSLVPRGGGEQFF. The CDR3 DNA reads TGTGCCAGCAGCTTAGTTCCTAGGGGCGGGGGTGAGCAGTTCTTC.

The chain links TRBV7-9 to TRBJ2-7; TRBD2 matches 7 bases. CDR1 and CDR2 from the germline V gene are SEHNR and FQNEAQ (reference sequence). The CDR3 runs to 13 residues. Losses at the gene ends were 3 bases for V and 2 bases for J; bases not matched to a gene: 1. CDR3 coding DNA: TGTGCCAGCAGCTTCAGCGGGACCTACGAGCAGTACTTC. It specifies CASSFSGTYEQYF. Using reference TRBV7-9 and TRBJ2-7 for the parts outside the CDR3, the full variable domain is DTGVSQNPRHKITKRGQNVTFRCDPISEHNRLYWYRQTLGQGPEFLTYFQNEAQLEKSRLLSDRFSAERPKGSFSTLEIQRTEQGDSAMYLCASSFSGTYEQYFGPGTRLTVT.

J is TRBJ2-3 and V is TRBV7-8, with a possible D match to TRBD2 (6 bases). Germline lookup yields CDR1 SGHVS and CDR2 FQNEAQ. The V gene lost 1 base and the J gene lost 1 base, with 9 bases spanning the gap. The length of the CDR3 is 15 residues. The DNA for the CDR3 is TGTGCCAGCAGCTTAGGCGGGATTGGCACAGATACGCAGTATTTT. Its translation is CASSLGGIGTDTQYF.

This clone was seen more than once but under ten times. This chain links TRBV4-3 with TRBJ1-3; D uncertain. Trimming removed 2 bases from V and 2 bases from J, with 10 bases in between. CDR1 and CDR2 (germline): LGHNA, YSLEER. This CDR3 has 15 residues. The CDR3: CASSQFAQTGNTIYF. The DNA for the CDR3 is TGCGCCAGCAGCCAATTTGCACAGACTGGAAACACCATATATTTT.

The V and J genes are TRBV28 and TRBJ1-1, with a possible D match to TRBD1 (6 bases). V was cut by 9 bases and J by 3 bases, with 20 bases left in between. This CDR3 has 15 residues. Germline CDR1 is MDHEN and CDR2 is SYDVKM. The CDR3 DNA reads TGTGCCAGTTACGTCGGGGGGCGACCACACACTGAAGCTTTCTTT. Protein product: CASYVGGRPHTEAFF.

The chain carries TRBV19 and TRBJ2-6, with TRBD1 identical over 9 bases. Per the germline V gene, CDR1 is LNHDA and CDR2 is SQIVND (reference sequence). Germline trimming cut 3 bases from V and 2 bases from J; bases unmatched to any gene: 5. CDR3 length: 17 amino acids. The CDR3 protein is CASSIATGGAGANVLTF. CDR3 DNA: TGTGCCAGTAGTATTGCTACAGGGGGCGCTGGGGCCAACGTCCTGACTTTC.

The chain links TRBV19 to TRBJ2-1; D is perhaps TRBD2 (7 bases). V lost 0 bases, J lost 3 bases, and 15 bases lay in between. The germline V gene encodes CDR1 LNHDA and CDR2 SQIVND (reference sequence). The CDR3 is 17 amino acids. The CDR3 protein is CASSIDGRGGFYNEQFF. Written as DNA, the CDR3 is TGTGCCAGTAGTATAGATGGCAGGGGAGGGTTCTACAATGAGCAGTTCTTC. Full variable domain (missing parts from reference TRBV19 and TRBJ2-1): DGGITQSPKYLFRKEGQNVTLSCEQNLNHDAMYWYRQDPGQGLRLIYYSQIVNDFQKGDIAEGYSVSREKKESFPLTVTSAQKNPTAFYLCASSIDGRGGFYNEQFFGPGTRLTVL.

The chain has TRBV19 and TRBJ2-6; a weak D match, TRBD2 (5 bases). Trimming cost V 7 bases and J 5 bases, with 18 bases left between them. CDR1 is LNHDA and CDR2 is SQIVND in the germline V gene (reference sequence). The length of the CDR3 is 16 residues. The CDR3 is CASKTPADQRANVLTF. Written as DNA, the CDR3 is TGTGCCAGTAAGACTCCAGCGGACCAAAGGGCCAACGTCCTGACTTTC.

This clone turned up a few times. CDR3 nucleotide sequence: TGTGCCAGTAGCGCTGGGCAGGAAAGTCAGCCCCAGCATTTT. Its protein is CASSAGQESQPQHF. The genes are TRBV19 and TRBJ1-5; unclear D gene. Deletions cut 6 bases from V and 6 bases from J, with 15 bases between. This CDR3 comprises 14 residues. CDR1 and CDR2 from the germline V gene are LNHDA and SQIVND (reference sequence). The full variable domain, with the rest looked up from reference TRBV19 and TRBJ1-5, is DGGITQSPKYLFRKEGQNVTLSCEQNLNHDAMYWYRQDPGQGLRLIYYSQIVNDFQKGDIAEGYSVSREKKESFPLTVTSAQKNPTAFYLCASSAGQESQPQHFGDGTRLSIL.

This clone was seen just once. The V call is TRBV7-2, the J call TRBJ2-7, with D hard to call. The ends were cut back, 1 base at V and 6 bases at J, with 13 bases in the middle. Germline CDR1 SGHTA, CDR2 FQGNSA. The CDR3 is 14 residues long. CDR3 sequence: CASSLGLELGEQYF. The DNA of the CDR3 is TGTGCCAGCAGCTTAGGACTCGAACTCGGCGAGCAGTACTTC.

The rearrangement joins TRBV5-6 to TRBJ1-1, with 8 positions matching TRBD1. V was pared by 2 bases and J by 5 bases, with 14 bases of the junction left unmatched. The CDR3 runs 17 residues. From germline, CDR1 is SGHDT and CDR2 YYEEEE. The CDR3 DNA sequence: TGTGCCAGCAGCTTAAACAGGGGGTCACTATCCGGAACTGAAGCTTTCTTT. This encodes CASSLNRGSLSGTEAFF.

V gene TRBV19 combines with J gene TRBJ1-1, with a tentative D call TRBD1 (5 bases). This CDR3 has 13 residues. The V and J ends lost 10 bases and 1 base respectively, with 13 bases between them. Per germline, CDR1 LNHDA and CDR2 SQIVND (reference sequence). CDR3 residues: CATTGVGNTEAFF. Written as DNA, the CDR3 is TGTGCCACCACGGGGGTGGGGAACACTGAAGCTTTCTTT.

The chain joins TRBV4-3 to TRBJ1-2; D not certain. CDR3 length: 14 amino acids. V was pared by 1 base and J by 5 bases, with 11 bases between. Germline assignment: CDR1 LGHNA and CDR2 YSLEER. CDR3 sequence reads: CASSQGPLGYGYTF. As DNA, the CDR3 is TGCGCCAGCAGCCAAGGCCCCCTCGGGTATGGCTACACCTTC.

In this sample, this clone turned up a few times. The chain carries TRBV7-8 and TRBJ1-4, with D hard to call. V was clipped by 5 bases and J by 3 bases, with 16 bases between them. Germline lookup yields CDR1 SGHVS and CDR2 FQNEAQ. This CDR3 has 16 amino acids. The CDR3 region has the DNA TGTGCCAGCAGCCAGAGGTCCCGCGCGGCTAATGAAAAACTGTTTTTT. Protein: CASSQRSRAANEKLFF.